This T cell receptor beta chain was recovered during a study of blood T cell repertoires in COVID-19. The J segment lost 9 bases and the V segment lost 1 base, leaving 10 bases of the junction unmatched. The CDR3 loop spans 17 amino acids. Germline V gives CDR1 MGHRA, CDR2 YSYEKL. All recovered Cohort 3 donors got two negative PCRs, got clearance, or saw symptom resolution. TCRdb's copy holds only in-frame clones and misses some; the assay was immunoSEQ multiplex PCR. The table shows roughly 180,000 clones, with about nine tenths occurring only once. This TCR came from a woman between 25 and 40 years old who had recovered from COVID-19. The gene calls are TRBV4-1 and TRBJ2-1; the match to TRBD2 covers 12 bases. The specimen sequenced was PBMCs or T cells enriched from blood (not recorded which). The chain's CDR3 is CASSQGLAGVGGGEQFF. CDR3 nucleotides: TGCGCCAGCAGCCAAGGACTAGCGGGAGTAGGAGGCGGTGAGCAGTTCTTC.